These 8 T cell receptor beta chains were sequenced from one sample in a study of CD8 T cells in ankylosing spondylitis listed by TCRdb under 2017. General findings and caveats noted by the study authors: Blood from ankylosing spondylitis patients appeared to be characterized by a TCR beta motif made up of under ten highly homologous amino acid variants.

No antigen has been identified for these receptors. Libraries were constructed by 5' RACE. TCRdb lists the instrument as Illumina HiSeq 2500. TCRdb ran its own pipeline on the public reads, namely fastp trimming at Q25 and MiXCR clone calling, and kept in-frame beta chains. All rows with the same CDR3 protein become a single entry with the most common DNA and genes. The sample includes about 90,000 distinct CDR3 sequences, with about 9% observed a single time. The leading ten clones occupy about 30% of the sample. Sample: blood, either unsorted or a sorted T cell fraction (not recorded which). Receptors were obtained from a male donor with ankylosing spondylitis.

This clonotype was recorded at least ten times. The chain carries TRBV12-3 or TRBV12-4 and TRBJ2-2; D ambiguous. V lost 4 bases and J lost 5, with 20 bases in between. The CDR3 spans 17 residues. The CDR3 loop reads CASSWSDVRAGTGELFF. The CDR3, as DNA: TGTGCCAGCAGTTGGTCGGACGTCCGCGCCGGGACCGGGGAGCTGTTTTTT.

This clonotype has a count of ten or more. The genes are TRBV5-6 and TRBJ2-1; D unclear. CDR1 is SGHDT and CDR2 is YYEEEE in the germline V gene. Between the trimmed V and J ends, which lost 1 base and 7 bases, there was a span of 3 bases. There are 11 residues in the CDR3. In DNA, the CDR3 is TGTGCCAGCAGCTTGCTGAATGAGCAGTTCTTC. Protein: CASSLLNEQFF. The whole variable domain, remainder taken from reference TRBV5-6 and TRBJ2-1, is DAGVTQSPTHLIKTRGQQVTLRCSPKSGHDTVSWYQQALGQGPQFIFQYYEEEERQRGNFPDRFSGHQFPNYSSELNVNALLLGDSALYLCASSLLNEQFFGPGTRLTVL.

The chain links TRBV13 to TRBJ2-1; TRBD2 aligns across 11 bases. Trimming cost V 1 base and J 9 bases; bases outside gene matches: 5. The CDR3 extends over 15 amino acids. In germline, CDR1 is PRHDT, CDR2 FYEKMQ (reference sequence). CDR3: CASSLELAGAGEQFF. Here the CDR3 DNA reads TGTGCCAGCAGCTTAGAACTAGCGGGAGCGGGTGAGCAGTTCTTC.

This clonotype appeared a few times. The chain is built from TRBV11-2 and TRBJ2-7; 9 positions match TRBD1. There are 15 residues in the CDR3. CDR1 and CDR2 from the germline V gene are SGHAT and FQNNGV. CDR3 loop: CASSLDPGTGSEKYV. CDR3 nucleotides: TGTGCCAGCAGCTTAGACCCCGGGACAGGGTCCGAGAAGTACGTC.

V gene TRBV4-1 combines with J gene TRBJ2-2; D gene unclear. This CDR3 comprises 13 residues. CDR1 MGHRA and CDR2 YSYEKL come from the germline V gene. The ends were cut back, 3 bases at V and 5 bases at J, with 7 bases in the middle. For the CDR3, the DNA is TGCGCCAGCAGCCAGAGGACGACCGGGGAGCTGTTTTTT. Residues: CASSQRTTGELFF.

This clonotype has ten or more counts. The chain carries TRBV7-9 and TRBJ2-1; D gene unclear. Germline CDR1 SEHNR, CDR2 FQNEAQ (reference sequence). V was cut by 1 base and J by 8 bases, with 6 bases left in between. CDR3 size: 12 residues. DNA of the CDR3: TGTGCCAGCAGCTTAGGTCTGTATGAGCAGTTCTTC. Its protein is CASSLGLYEQFF.

The sample holds a few counts of this clonotype. V and J are TRBV7-2 and TRBJ2-3, with D unresolved. The CDR3 loop spans 15 amino acids. Germline-derived CDR1 and CDR2 are SGHTA and FQGNSA. V lost 5 bases and J lost 0, with 12 bases in between. The CDR3 loop reads CASSPSLGSTDTQYF. CDR3 sequence (DNA): TGTGCCAGCAGCCCATCTCTGGGAAGCACAGATACGCAGTATTTT.

V usage is TRBV13 and J usage is TRBJ2-3, with 8 bases matching TRBD2. CDR1 PRHDT and CDR2 FYEKMQ come from the germline V gene (reference sequence). J gave up 7 bases and V 3 bases, and 6 bases lay outside the gene matches. The CDR3 sequence is 14 residues long. The CDR3 DNA follows: TGTGCCAGCAGCTTCAGCGGGAGCAGTCATACGCAGTATTTT. Residues: CASSFSGSSHTQYF.